Shown below are 20 T cell receptor beta chains from a single sample sequenced in a study of Tregs in tolerant kidney transplant recipients. Libraries were prepared by immunoSEQ multiplex PCR; TCRdb keeps only in-frame clonotypes and omits some of them. Across fewer than 40,000 clones, the top ten clones capture more than 6.5% of the sample. The sample consisted of CD8+ T cells from blood, taken before the transplant. These receptors originate from a human donor who received a combined kidney and bone marrow transplant.

Concerning this clone: The read ends 3 residues before the CDR3 terminus; that terminus is restored from the germline J gene. The gene calls are TRBV7-4 and TRBJ2-7; 12 positions agree with TRBD2. The germline CDR1 and CDR2 sequences are SGHVT and SQSDAQ. Trimming took 4 bases from V and 5 from J; bases not matched to a gene: 6. This CDR3 contains 15 residues. CDR3 DNA, as far as it was read: TGTGCCAGCAGCTCGACTAGCGGGAGTTTCCACGAG. Protein: CASSSTSGSFHE. The entire CDR3 reads CASSSTSGSFHEQYF.

In the case of this clone: The read ends 3 residues early relative to the CDR3; the germline J gene fills the gap. The chain has TRBV19 and TRBJ2-5, with TRBD2 as a possible D gene (5 bases). Germline assignment: CDR1 LNHDA and CDR2 SQIVND (reference sequence). The CDR3 spans 14 residues. V was trimmed by 3 bases and J by 5 bases, leaving 13 bases between them. CDR3 DNA (partial): TGTGCCAGTAGTATGATGGCAGGCGGGGAGACC. It encodes CASSMMAGGET. The full CDR3 protein is CASSMMAGGETQYF.

A remark on this clone: The read finishes 3 residues shy of the CDR3 end, and the germline J gene is used to complete it. The V and J genes are TRBV5-6 and TRBJ2-1, with D perhaps matching TRBD1 (5 bases). CDR1 is SGHDT, CDR2 YYEEEE, per germline. The CDR3 extends over 14 amino acids. With 2 bases removed from V and 8 bases from J, the gap between germline ends came to 14 bases. The CDR3 region is CASSFIVGAHEQFF. The sequenced CDR3 bases are TGTGCCAGCAGCTTTATTGTAGGGGCCCATGAG.

Remarks on this clone: The read stops 3 residues short of the end of the CDR3; the missing end is completed from the germline J gene. The chain links TRBV18 to TRBJ2-4; TRBD2 might be the D (7 bases). The germline gives CDR1 KGHSH, CDR2 LQKENI. The V and J ends lost 7 bases and 4 bases respectively, with 20 bases between them. This CDR3 comprises 16 residues. The covered CDR3 bases are TGTGCCAGCTTCCCCGGAGGGGGGGCGGAAAAAAACATT. This gives the protein CASFPGGGAEKNI. The full CDR3 protein is CASFPGGGAEKNIQYF.

Regarding this clone: At the DNA level, this CDR3 is encoded by other sequences in the same sample as well. CDR3 protein: CASSPWLAGGNEQFF. The DNA read from the CDR3 is TGTGCCAGCTCACCTTGGCTAGCGGGGGGCAATGAG. The V call is TRBV18, the J call TRBJ2-1; 11 bases are a match to TRBD2. The CDR3 extends 3 residues past the end of the read, so its final part is completed from the germline J gene. CDR1 is KGHSH and CDR2 is LQKENI in the germline V gene. Losses at the gene ends were 3 bases for V and 6 bases for J; bases not matched to a gene: 4. The CDR3 spans 15 residues.

On this clone itself: The sequenced fragment ends 3 residues before the CDR3 boundary, so the rest is inferred from the germline J gene. The V call is TRBV7-2, the J call TRBJ2-7; TRBD1 might be the D (6 bases). With 7 bases removed from V and 6 bases from J, the gap between germline ends came to 19 bases. Germline CDR1 reads SGHTA; CDR2 reads FQGNSA. The CDR3 consists of 14 residues. CDR3 DNA (partial): TGTGCCAGCACCCTGACAGGTGCACGGAGCGAG. It encodes CASTLTGARSE. The CDR3 in full is CASTLTGARSEQYF.

On this clone itself: The read falls 3 residues short of the CDR3 end, and the missing part is taken from the germline J gene. The chain has TRBV7-9 and TRBJ1-1; D gene unclear. CDR3 length: 13 residues. The germline V and J ends were trimmed by 5 bases and 1 base, with 8 bases remaining between them. Germline assignment: CDR1 SEHNR and CDR2 FQNEAQ (reference sequence). This CDR3 reads CASSLVANTEAFF. The sequenced part of the CDR3 DNA is TGTGCCAGCAGCCTAGTGGCGAACACTGAA.

With regard to this clone: The read ends 3 residues early relative to the CDR3; the germline J gene fills the gap. V and J are TRBV7-6 and TRBJ2-7, with TRBD2 identical over 9 bases. J was trimmed by 3 bases and V by 10 bases; bases with no gene match: 7. CDR1 is SGHVS and CDR2 is FNYEAQ in the germline V gene. The CDR3 totals 13 residues. The part of the CDR3 DNA that was read is TGTGCCACCGGAGCGGGAGGCGACTACGAG. Amino acids: CATGAGGDYE. The whole CDR3 protein is CATGAGGDYEQYF.

Concerning this clone itself: With the read ending 3 residues before the CDR3 end, the germline J gene is used to fill in that end. This chain links TRBV5-1 with TRBJ2-5; D not resolved. The germline V gene has CDR1 SGHRS and CDR2 YFSETQ. The CDR3 runs to 16 residues. V was cut by 2 bases and J by 5 bases, with 19 bases left in between. CDR3 sequence: CASSLFAYEIFETQYF. CDR3 DNA (partial): TGCGCCAGCAGCTTATTCGCCTACGAGATTTTCGAGACC.

Comments on this clone: The read ends 3 residues before the CDR3 terminus; that terminus is restored from the germline J gene. This rearrangement joins TRBV2 to TRBJ2-7; no reliable D call. V was clipped by 3 bases and J by 4 bases, with 10 bases between them. This CDR3 region has 13 residues. Germline V gives CDR1 SNHLY, CDR2 FYNNEI. CDR3 amino acids: CASSDSGLYEQYF. Partial CDR3 DNA: TGTGCCAGCAGTGATTCTGGCCTGTACGAG.

Comment on this clone: The read ends 3 residues early relative to the CDR3; the germline J gene fills the gap. This chain joins TRBV2 and TRBJ1-4; D ambiguous. CDR3 length equals 16 residues. V was pared by 4 bases and J by 0 bases, with 12 bases between. Looked up from germline, CDR1 is SNHLY and CDR2 is FYNNEI. CDR3 sequence: CASSVGRQATNEKLFF. CDR3 bases read: TGTGCCAGCAGTGTCGGCAGACAAGCAACTAATGAAAAA.

The CDR3 bases that were read are TGTGCCAGCAGCTTCCACCCCTACGGGACACCGAACACTGAA. It codes for CASSFHPYGTPNTE. The whole CDR3 sequence is CASSFHPYGTPNTEAFF. V and J are TRBV14 and TRBJ1-1, with a tentative D call TRBD1 (6 bases). The read finishes 3 residues shy of the CDR3 end, and the germline J gene is used to complete it. Trimming pared 5 bases from V and 1 base from J, leaving 20 bases between. The V gene's germline CDR1 is SGHDN and CDR2 FVKESK. The CDR3 extends over 17 amino acids.

Worth noting for this clone: The read comes to an end 3 residues before the CDR3 does, leaving the germline J gene to fill in the end. The chain has TRBV19 and TRBJ1-1; D unclear. Germline V gene lookup returns CDR1 LNHDA and CDR2 SQIVND (reference sequence). Trimming shortened V by 8 bases and J by 3 bases, and 19 bases separated the two germline ends. The CDR3 consists of 15 residues. CDR3 DNA (partial): TGTGCCAGTGTCGACCGGGGAGCGTGGGACACTGAA. Translated, it gives CASVDRGAWDTE. The whole CDR3 protein is CASVDRGAWDTEAFF.

Turning to this clone: The read gets to within 3 residues of the CDR3 end, and the germline J gene fills in the rest. V and J are TRBV11-2 and TRBJ2-7; 8 bases are a match to TRBD1. CDR1 is SGHAT and CDR2 is FQNNGV in the germline V gene. This CDR3 spans 15 amino acids. Unmatched junction bases numbered 6, after V lost 0 bases and J lost 5 bases. The CDR3 reads CASSLDLDRGDEQYF. The CDR3 bases that were read are TGTGCCAGCAGCTTAGACTTAGACAGGGGCGACGAG.

CDR3 region: CASSLEGHPNTEAFF. Incomplete CDR3 DNA: TGCGCCAGCAGCTTGGAGGGACACCCGAACACTGAA. The chain combines TRBV5-1 with TRBJ1-1; D possibly corresponds to TRBD1 (6 bases). Sequencing ends 3 residues short of the CDR3 end; the germline J gene provides the rest. The germline V gene encodes CDR1 SGHRS and CDR2 YFSETQ. The CDR3 sequence is 15 residues long. V was pared by 0 bases and J by 1 base, with 10 bases between.

On this clone itself: The read stops 3 residues short of the end of the CDR3; the missing end is completed from the germline J gene. This chain uses TRBV7-6 with TRBJ2-5; 7 bases map to TRBD2. The CDR3 covers 15 residues. V gave up 0 bases and J gave up 5 bases; unmatched junction bases: 6. Germline CDR1 is SGHVS and CDR2 is FNYEAQ. Partial CDR3 DNA: TGTGCCAGCAGCTTAGCTCGGGGGGAGCGGGAGACC. It specifies CASSLARGERET. The complete CDR3 sequence is CASSLARGERETQYF.

CDR3 DNA, as far as it was read: TGTGCCAGCAGTTCCGACAGGCTGGGCACTGAA. Its translation is CASSSDRLGTE. In full, the CDR3 reads CASSSDRLGTEAFF. This rearrangement joins TRBV7-9 to TRBJ1-1; the D gene is possibly TRBD1 (6 bases). Read sequence stops 3 residues before the CDR3 end, and the germline J gene provides the missing end. V was trimmed by 6 bases and J by 4 bases, leaving 15 bases between them. Germline CDR1 SEHNR, CDR2 FQNEAQ (reference sequence). This CDR3 has 14 amino acids. The variable domain in full, completed from reference TRBV7-9 and TRBJ1-1, reads DTGVSQNPRHKITKRGQNVTFRCDPISEHNRLYWYRQTLGQGPEFLTYFQNEAQLEKSRLLSDRFSAERPKGSFSTLEIQRTEQGDSAMYLCASSSDRLGTEAFFGQGTRLTVV.

Concerning this clone: The read terminates 3 residues ahead of where the CDR3 ends, so the germline J gene completes it. The chain employs TRBV10-1 and TRBJ1-6, with 7 bases matching TRBD1. This CDR3 spans 14 amino acids. The germline CDR1 and CDR2 sequences are WNHNN and SYGVQD (reference sequence). The V segment lost 0 bases and the J segment 9 bases; nucleotides outside the gene matches: 2. CDR3 sequence: CASSESRQGSPLHF. The sequenced CDR3 bases are TGCGCCAGCAGTGAGTCACGACAGGGTTCACCC.

Points on this clone: The missing CDR3 end, 3 residues past where the read stops, is filled in from the germline J gene. The J gene is TRBJ2-3, the V gene TRBV14, with D uncertain. V was trimmed by 1 base and J by 0 bases, leaving 23 bases between them. This CDR3 region has 20 residues. Germline-derived CDR1 and CDR2 are SGHDN and FVKESK. The chain's CDR3 is CASSQGLAILGTISTDTQYF. The DNA read from the CDR3 is TGTGCCAGCAGCCAAGGTCTGGCCATTCTAGGCACAATTAGCACAGATACG.

To note about this clone: With the read ending 3 residues before the CDR3 end, the germline J gene is used to fill in that end. The chain uses TRBV29-1 and TRBJ1-4; D not resolved. Trimming cost V 6 bases and J 4 bases, with 12 bases left between them. Germline V lookup: CDR1 SQVTM, CDR2 ANQGSEA. This CDR3 contains 13 residues. CDR3 DNA (partial): TGCAGCGTAATGCGGTTTTATAATGAAAAA. It is translated as CSVMRFYNEK. The full CDR3 is CSVMRFYNEKLFF.